This T cell receptor beta chain was identified in a study of blood T cells in healthy people across ages. This CDR3 is 14 amino acids long. V lost 6 bases to trimming and J lost 2 bases, with 16 bases between them. Germline CDR1 and CDR2: DFQATT and SNEGSKA (reference sequence). Study results and limitations: Higher diversity, along with more naive CD4+ cells, distinguished long-lived donors from aged donors. Estimates of diversity drawn from one million T cells were considered underestimates.

Worth noting for this clonotype: Its matching antigen is unknown.

The donors, healthy Caucasians from Russia, were aged roughly 6 to 90. With a J-beta primer mix and a sample-barcoded 5' primer, a second PCR ran 7 to 11 cycles. Any given sample supplied a minimum of 3 million CDR3-containing paired-end reads. MiXCR, run by TCRdb on the 5' RACE reads, gives a single entry per CDR3 protein. The table includes approximately 690,000 distinct CDR3 sequences, about 53% detected once. This clonotype was sampled from a man aged 60-69 years in good health. Sequenced sample: blood. The chain recombines TRBV20-1 with TRBJ2-5; D remains ambiguous. The CDR3 loop is CSAPLGALQETQYF. The CDR3 DNA follows: TGCAGTGCCCCCCTAGGTGCACTGCAAGAGACCCAGTACTTC.